These 13 T cell receptor beta chains share one sample of origin, sequenced in a study of cytomegalovirus exposure and HLA in healthy donors. Use of 60 Vbeta and 13 Jbeta primers characterized the PCR. Generated by immunoSEQ multiplex PCR, the TCRdb table keeps only in-frame clones and is missing some. The sample includes around 240,000 clones, about four fifths of them seen just once. Sample: PBMCs. These receptor sequences come from a woman between 40 and 50 years old in good health and CMV-seropositive.

The rearrangement uses TRBV30 and TRBJ2-3, with D possibly TRBD2 on 5 matching bases. The CDR3 has 11 amino acids. The ends were cut back, 8 bases at V and 5 bases at J, with 11 bases in the middle. The germline gives CDR1 GTSNPN, CDR2 SVGIG (reference sequence). CDR3 sequence: CATSAGDTQYF. Written as DNA, the CDR3 is TGTGCCACCTCCGCGGGAGATACGCAGTATTTT.

The chain carries TRBV4-3 and TRBJ1-1; 7 positions match TRBD1. The J segment lost 7 bases and the V segment lost 1 base, leaving 0 bases of the junction unmatched. The CDR3 sequence is 12 residues long. Germline V CDR1 and CDR2: LGHNA, YSLEER. The CDR3 DNA is TGCGCCAGCAGCCAAGGGACAGGTGAAGCTTTCTTT. Translated, it gives CASSQGTGEAFF.

The V call is TRBV5-1, the J call TRBJ1-1; D remains unclear. This CDR3 is 13 amino acids long. CDR1 is SGHRS and CDR2 is YFSETQ in the germline V gene. The V and J ends lost 1 base and 6 bases respectively, with 10 bases between them. CDR3 DNA: TGCGCCAGCAGCTTGTCAGGTAGGCCTGAAGCTTTCTTT. Translated: CASSLSGRPEAFF.

This chain links TRBV7-2 with TRBJ2-5; 14 positions agree with TRBD2. V trimming: 3 bases; J trimming: 5 bases; junction bases outside the gene matches: 11. CDR1 and CDR2 from the germline V gene are SGHTA and FQGNSA. The CDR3 contains 18 residues. Here the CDR3 DNA reads TGTGCCAGCAGCTTTGTGGGGACTAGCGGGAGTCCGGGGGAGACCCAGTACTTC. Protein sequence: CASSFVGTSGSPGETQYF.

This chain joins TRBV11-1 and TRBJ2-7, with D perhaps TRBD1 (5 bases). The CDR3 spans 15 residues. Per the germline V gene, CDR1 is SGHAT and CDR2 is FQDESV (reference sequence). Between the trimmed V and J ends, which lost 5 bases and 3 bases, there was a span of 17 bases. The CDR3: CASSPERQGSYEQYF. CDR3 DNA: TGTGCCAGCAGCCCCGAAAGGCAGGGAAGCTACGAGCAGTACTTC.

The J gene is TRBJ2-2, the V gene TRBV7-9; TRBD1 might be the D (6 bases). This CDR3 has 15 amino acids. Germline-derived CDR1 and CDR2 are SEHNR and FQNEAQ (reference sequence). Trimming stripped 2 bases from V and 3 bases from J, with 10 bases between. CDR3 residues: CASSLRSGDTGELFF. The CDR3 DNA reads TGTGCCAGCAGCTTAAGATCAGGGGACACCGGGGAGCTGTTTTTT. The full variable domain, completed using reference TRBV7-9 and TRBJ2-2, is DTGVSQNPRHKITKRGQNVTFRCDPISEHNRLYWYRQTLGQGPEFLTYFQNEAQLEKSRLLSDRFSAERPKGSFSTLEIQRTEQGDSAMYLCASSLRSGDTGELFFGEGSRLTVL.

V usage is TRBV11-2 and J usage is TRBJ2-7; the D gene is possibly TRBD2 (6 bases). The CDR3 contains 15 residues. Germline V gives CDR1 SGHAT, CDR2 FQNNGV. Trimming stripped 4 bases from V and 2 bases from J, with 15 bases between. For the CDR3, the DNA is TGTGCCAGCAGCTACGGACTATCGGAAACCTACGAGCAGTACTTC. Residues: CASSYGLSETYEQYF.

The J gene is TRBJ2-1, the V gene TRBV5-1; 14 nucleotides match TRBD2. The V gene's germline CDR1 is SGHRS and CDR2 YFSETQ. Trimming at V came to 4 bases and at J to 9 bases, leaving 6 bases not matched to a gene. The CDR3 loop spans 15 amino acids. The CDR3 sequence: CASSPTSGRAGEQFF. In nucleotides, the CDR3 is TGCGCCAGCAGCCCGACTAGCGGGAGGGCCGGTGAGCAGTTCTTC.

The chain employs TRBV4-3 and TRBJ1-1, with TRBD1 matching 10 bases. The J segment lost 5 bases and the V segment lost 4 bases, leaving 4 bases of the junction unmatched. CDR3 length equals 14 residues. Germline lookup yields CDR1 LGHNA and CDR2 YSLEER. CDR3 DNA: TGCGCCAGCAGCCGGGGGACAGGGGAAACTGAAGCTTTCTTT. Protein sequence: CASSRGTGETEAFF.

This clone was counted a single time. The V and J genes are TRBV7-2 and TRBJ2-4; no firm D call. V dropped 0 bases and J dropped 6 bases, with 18 bases sitting between them. In germline, CDR1 is SGHTA, CDR2 FQGNSA. CDR3 length equals 17 residues. This CDR3 reads CASSLAMSGYVGNIQYF. In DNA, the CDR3 is TGTGCCAGCAGCTTAGCGATGTCAGGTTATGTAGGAAACATTCAGTACTTC. The variable domain in full, completed from reference TRBV7-2 and TRBJ2-4, reads GAGVSQSPSNKVTEKGKDVELRCDPISGHTALYWYRQSLGQGLEFLIYFQGNSAPDKSGLPSDRFSAERTGGSVSTLTIQRTQQEDSAVYLCASSLAMSGYVGNIQYFGAGTRLSVL.

This clone was recorded once. CDR3 bases: TGTGCCATCAGTAAACAACAGGGAACGGTAAAAGACACTGAAGCTTTCTTT. Protein product: CAISKQQGTVKDTEAFF. The genes are TRBV10-3 and TRBJ1-1; possible D gene TRBD1, 6 bases. Trimming left V 5 bases short and J 3 bases short, with 22 bases between. The CDR3 is made up of 17 amino acids. The germline V gene encodes CDR1 ENHRY and CDR2 SYGVKD.

As to this clone: Distinct nucleotide sequences in the sample also encode this CDR3. The rearrangement links TRBV9 to TRBJ2-1; 14 bases map to TRBD2. This CDR3 spans 15 amino acids. Germline values: CDR1 SGDLS, CDR2 YYNGEE. J gave up 9 bases and V 2 bases, and 4 bases lay outside the gene matches. CDR3 residues: CASSVGTSGGSEQFF. Written as DNA, the CDR3 is TGTGCCAGCAGCGTGGGGACTAGCGGGGGCTCTGAGCAGTTCTTC.

About this clone: Other DNA sequences in the same sample also yield this CDR3. This chain connects TRBV4-3 to TRBJ2-3; TRBD1 matches at 10 bases. The CDR3 loop spans 16 amino acids. Trimming at V came to 1 base and at J to 6 bases, leaving 7 bases not matched to a gene. Germline V lookup: CDR1 LGHNA, CDR2 YSLEER. CDR3: CASSQAPGQGSDTQYF. The CDR3 nucleotides read TGCGCCAGCAGCCAAGCCCCGGGACAGGGGTCTGATACGCAGTATTTT.